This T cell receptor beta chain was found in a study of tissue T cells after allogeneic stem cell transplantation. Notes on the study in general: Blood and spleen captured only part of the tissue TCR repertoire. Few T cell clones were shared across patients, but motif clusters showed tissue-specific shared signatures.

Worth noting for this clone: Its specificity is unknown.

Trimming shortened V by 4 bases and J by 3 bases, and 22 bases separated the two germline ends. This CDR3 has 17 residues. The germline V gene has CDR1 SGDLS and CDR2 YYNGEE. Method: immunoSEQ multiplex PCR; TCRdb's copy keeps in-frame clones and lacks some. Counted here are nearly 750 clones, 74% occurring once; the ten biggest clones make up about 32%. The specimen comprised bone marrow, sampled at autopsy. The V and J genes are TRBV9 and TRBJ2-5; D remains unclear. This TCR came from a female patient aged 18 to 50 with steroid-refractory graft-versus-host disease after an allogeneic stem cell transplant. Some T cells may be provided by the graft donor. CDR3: CASSTLGTTRGEETQYF. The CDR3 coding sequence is TGTGCCAGCAGCACCCTGGGTACTACTCGAGGAGAAGAGACCCAGTACTTC.